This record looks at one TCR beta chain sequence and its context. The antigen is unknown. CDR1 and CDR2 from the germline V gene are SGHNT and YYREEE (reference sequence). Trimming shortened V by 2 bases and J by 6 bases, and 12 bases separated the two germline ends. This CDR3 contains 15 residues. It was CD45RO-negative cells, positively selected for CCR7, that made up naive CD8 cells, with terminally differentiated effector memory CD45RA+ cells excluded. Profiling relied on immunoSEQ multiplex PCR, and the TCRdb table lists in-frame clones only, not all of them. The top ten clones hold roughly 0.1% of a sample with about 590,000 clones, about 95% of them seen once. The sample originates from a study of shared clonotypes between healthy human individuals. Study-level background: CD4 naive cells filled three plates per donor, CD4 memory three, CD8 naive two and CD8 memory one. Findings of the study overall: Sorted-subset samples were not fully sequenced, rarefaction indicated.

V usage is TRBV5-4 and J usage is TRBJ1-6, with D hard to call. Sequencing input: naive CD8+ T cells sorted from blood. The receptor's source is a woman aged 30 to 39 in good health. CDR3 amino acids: CASSFSGVGNSPLHF. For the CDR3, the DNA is TGTGCCAGCAGCTTTTCCGGTGTAGGTAATTCACCCCTCCACTTT.